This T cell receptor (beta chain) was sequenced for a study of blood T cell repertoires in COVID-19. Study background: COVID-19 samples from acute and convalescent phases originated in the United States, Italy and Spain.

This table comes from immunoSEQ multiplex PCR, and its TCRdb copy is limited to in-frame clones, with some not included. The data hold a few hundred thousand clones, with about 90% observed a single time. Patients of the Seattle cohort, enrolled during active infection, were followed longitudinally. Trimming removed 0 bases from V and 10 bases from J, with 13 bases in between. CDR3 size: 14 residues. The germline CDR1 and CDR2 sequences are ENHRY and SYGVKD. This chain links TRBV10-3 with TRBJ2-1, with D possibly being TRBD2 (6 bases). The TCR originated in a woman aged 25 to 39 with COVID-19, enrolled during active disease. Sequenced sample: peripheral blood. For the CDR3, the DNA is TGTGCCATCAGTGAGTCGGAGGAGGGAAGGGAGCAGTTCTTC. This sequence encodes CAISESEEGREQFF.